These T cell receptor beta chains were read from a single sample in a study of T cell responses to AZD1222 COVID-19 vaccine. Sequencing used immunoSEQ multiplex PCR; TCRdb keeps in-frame clones, though not all of them. The sample includes about 54,000 clones, about 86% of them seen just once. This specimen was peripheral blood, taken 28 days after the second AZD1222 dose. The receptors originated from an adult who received the AZD1222 COVID-19 vaccine. Both conserved end residues are part of each CDR3. A D gene is named only where the DNA matches it firmly. Part of the rows lack a size; the others show once, few, many or a class for expanded clones.

j_call: TRBJ1-1
clone_size: .
v_call: TRBV18
d_call: .
cdr3_aa: CASSPSIKGSEAFF
cdr3_nt: TGTGCCAGCTCACCATCGATTAAGGGATCTGAAGCTTTCTTT

j_call: TRBJ2-2
clone_size: .
v_call: TRBV5-1
d_call: .
cdr3_aa: CASINSMGSGELFF
cdr3_nt: TGCGCCAGCATTAATTCCATGGGTTCCGGGGAGCTGTTTTTT

j_call: TRBJ1-6
clone_size: .
v_call: TRBV18
d_call: .
cdr3_aa: CASSPNRDPNSPLHF
cdr3_nt: TGTGCCAGCTCACCGAATAGGGATCCAAATTCACCCCTCCACTTT

j_call: TRBJ1-5
clone_size: .
v_call: TRBV21-1
d_call: .
cdr3_aa: CASSFPTQPQHF
cdr3_nt: TGTGCCAGCAGCTTCCCGACTCAGCCCCAGCATTTT

j_call: TRBJ1-5
clone_size: .
v_call: TRBV6-1
d_call: TRBD1
cdr3_aa: CASSEWTGQRRNQPQHF
cdr3_nt: TGTGCCAGCAGTGAATGGACAGGGCAAAGAAGAAATCAGCCCCAGCATTTT

j_call: TRBJ1-5
clone_size: .
v_call: TRBV7-2
d_call: .
cdr3_aa: CASSTQLNQPQHF
cdr3_nt: TGTGCCAGCAGCACGCAACTTAATCAGCCCCAGCATTTT

j_call: TRBJ1-6
clone_size: .
v_call: TRBV29-1
d_call: TRBD1
cdr3_aa: CSVGQGHNSPLHF
cdr3_nt: TGCAGCGTCGGACAGGGCCATAATTCACCCCTCCACTTT

j_call: TRBJ1-2
clone_size: once
v_call: TRBV27
d_call: .
cdr3_aa: CASRAGNHGYTF
cdr3_nt: TGTGCCAGCAGGGCTGGTAATCATGGCTACACCTTC

j_call: TRBJ2-7
clone_size: once
v_call: TRBV5-1
d_call: .
cdr3_aa: CASSPELGDYEQYF
cdr3_nt: TGCGCCAGCAGCCCAGAATTAGGGGACTACGAGCAGTACTTC

j_call: TRBJ1-4
clone_size: .
v_call: TRBV20-1
d_call: .
cdr3_aa: CSASFQGPGLNWVRIF
cdr3_nt: TGCAGTGCTAGTTTTCAGGGCCCCGGGTTGAATTGGGTTAGGATTTTT

j_call: TRBJ1-1
clone_size: .
v_call: TRBV7-2
d_call: TRBD1
cdr3_aa: CASSLDSRGVGAFF
cdr3_nt: TGTGCCAGCAGCTTAGATTCCAGGGGGGTTGGAGCTTTCTTT

j_call: TRBJ1-2
clone_size: .
v_call: TRBV19
d_call: .
cdr3_aa: CASSMSGARGYTF
cdr3_nt: TGTGCCAGTAGTATGTCGGGGGCGAGGGGCTACACCTTC

j_call: TRBJ1-2
clone_size: .
v_call: TRBV7-9
d_call: .
cdr3_aa: CASSAEGYTF
cdr3_nt: TGTGCCAGCAGCGCAGAGGGCTACACCTTC

j_call: TRBJ1-1
clone_size: .
v_call: TRBV9
d_call: .
cdr3_aa: CASSSPKRRGSSVNTEAFF
cdr3_nt: TGTGCCAGCAGCTCCCCAAAAAGGAGGGGCTCGTCGGTGAACACTGAAGCTTTCTTT

j_call: TRBJ2-5
clone_size: .
v_call: TRBV7-2
d_call: TRBD1
cdr3_aa: CASNMGQLETQYF
cdr3_nt: TGTGCCAGCAACATGGGACAGCTAGAGACCCAGTACTTC

j_call: TRBJ1-5
clone_size: .
v_call: TRBV2
d_call: TRBD1
cdr3_aa: CASIGTGGLGNQPQHF
cdr3_nt: TGTGCCAGCATCGGGACAGGGGGCTTGGGCAATCAGCCCCAGCATTTT

j_call: TRBJ1-5
clone_size: .
v_call: TRBV6-2/TRBV6-3
d_call: TRBD1
cdr3_aa: CASSYVRTGGNMFRSQPQHF
cdr3_nt: TGTGCCAGCAGTTACGTCAGGACAGGGGGCAATATGTTTAGAAGTCAGCCCCAGCATTTT

j_call: TRBJ1-2
clone_size: .
v_call: TRBV7-2
d_call: .
cdr3_aa: CASSLARPQTYGYTF
cdr3_nt: TGTGCCAGCAGCTTAGCGCGGCCCCAAACGTATGGCTACACCTTC

j_call: TRBJ2-2
clone_size: once
v_call: TRBV19
d_call: .
cdr3_aa: CASSIDQFGGGELFF
cdr3_nt: TGTGCCAGTAGTATAGATCAATTTGGCGGCGGGGAGCTGTTTTTT

j_call: TRBJ1-5
clone_size: once
v_call: TRBV6-5
d_call: .
cdr3_aa: CASSFDLTSVQPQHF
cdr3_nt: TGTGCCAGCAGTTTCGACCTCACCTCGGTTCAGCCCCAGCATTTT

j_call: TRBJ2-7
clone_size: .
v_call: TRBV29-1
d_call: TRBD1
cdr3_aa: CSVRHRGQGILEQYF
cdr3_nt: TGCAGCGTTAGGCACCGGGGACAGGGGATTCTCGAGCAGTACTTC

j_call: TRBJ2-1
clone_size: .
v_call: TRBV7-6
d_call: .
cdr3_aa: CASSRLVGGIEQFF
cdr3_nt: TGTGCCAGCAGCCGGTTAGTGGGGGGAATTGAGCAGTTCTTC

j_call: TRBJ2-5
clone_size: .
v_call: TRBV19
d_call: TRBD2
cdr3_aa: CASPKKLAGGPETQYF
cdr3_nt: TGTGCCAGCCCGAAGAAACTAGCGGGAGGGCCAGAGACCCAGTACTTC

j_call: TRBJ1-2
clone_size: once
v_call: TRBV19
d_call: TRBD1
cdr3_aa: CASSGHRGQYGYTF
cdr3_nt: TGTGCCAGTAGTGGGCACAGGGGGCAATATGGCTACACCTTC

j_call: TRBJ2-7
clone_size: .
v_call: TRBV28
d_call: .
cdr3_aa: CASSLSQGRYEQYF
cdr3_nt: TGTGCCAGCAGTTTAAGTCAGGGGAGGTACGAGCAGTACTTC

j_call: TRBJ2-2
clone_size: .
v_call: TRBV5-1
d_call: .
cdr3_aa: CASSLATGETGELFF
cdr3_nt: TGCGCCAGCAGCTTGGCCACCGGGGAGACCGGGGAGCTGTTTTTT

j_call: TRBJ1-1
clone_size: .
v_call: TRBV11-3
d_call: .
cdr3_aa: CASSLAVNTEAFF
cdr3_nt: TGTGCCAGCAGCTTAGCAGTGAACACTGAAGCTTTCTTT

j_call: TRBJ2-7
clone_size: few
v_call: TRBV3-1/TRBV3-2
d_call: .
cdr3_aa: CASSQVGTLGQYF
cdr3_nt: TGTGCCAGCAGCCAAGTAGGCACTCTGGGGCAGTACTTC

j_call: TRBJ1-6
clone_size: .
v_call: TRBV11-3
d_call: TRBD1
cdr3_aa: CASSLTGEANSPLHF
cdr3_nt: TGTGCCAGCAGCCTAACAGGGGAGGCCAATTCACCCCTCCACTTT

j_call: TRBJ1-5
clone_size: .
v_call: TRBV28
d_call: .
cdr3_aa: CASSLWSLPDPNQPQHF
cdr3_nt: TGTGCCAGCAGTTTATGGTCCCTCCCTGACCCCAATCAGCCCCAGCATTTT

j_call: TRBJ1-2
clone_size: once
v_call: TRBV24-1
d_call: TRBD1
cdr3_aa: CATSAPSQGDYGYTF
cdr3_nt: TGTGCCACCAGTGCCCCGAGCCAGGGGGACTATGGCTACACCTTC

j_call: TRBJ1-4
clone_size: once
v_call: TRBV2
d_call: .
cdr3_aa: CASSKQGTNEKLFF
cdr3_nt: TGTGCCAGCAGTAAACAGGGTACTAATGAAAAACTGTTTTTT

j_call: TRBJ2-7
clone_size: .
v_call: TRBV28
d_call: .
cdr3_aa: CASSLMQGSYEQYF
cdr3_nt: TGTGCCAGCAGTTTGATGCAGGGCTCCTACGAGCAGTACTTC